The 14 T cell receptor beta chains presented below share a single source sample, sequenced in a study of T cell responses to AZD1222 COVID-19 vaccine. Profiling relied on immunoSEQ multiplex PCR, and the TCRdb table lists in-frame clones only, not all of them. Among some 110,000 clones listed, approximately 84% were seen once. The starting material was peripheral blood, obtained on day 0 of AZD1222 vaccination. All receptors come from an adult in good health.

The V gene is TRBV11-2, the J gene TRBJ1-1; weak D call: TRBD1 (5 bases). The V gene lost 1 base and the J gene lost 6 bases, with 15 bases spanning the gap. The CDR3 has 15 amino acids. Per the germline V gene, CDR1 is SGHAT and CDR2 is FQNNGV. CDR3 amino acids: CASSLVGGRGSEAFF. The DNA for the CDR3 is TGTGCCAGCAGCTTAGTTGGCGGTAGGGGCTCTGAAGCTTTCTTT.

This clone occurred a few times. The V and J genes are TRBV29-1 and TRBJ1-1; no definite D call. The CDR3 contains 15 residues. Germline CDR1 and CDR2: SQVTM and ANQGSEA. V was cut by 1 base and J by 0 bases, with 12 bases left in between. The CDR3 DNA follows: TGCAGCGTTGAAGGGCCCTTGGGTATGAACACTGAAGCTTTCTTT. Protein product: CSVEGPLGMNTEAFF.

V and J are TRBV7-6 and TRBJ1-1, with D possibly being TRBD1 (6 bases). The germline CDR1 and CDR2 sequences are SGHVS and FNYEAQ. V was trimmed by 5 bases and J by 1 base, leaving 14 bases between them. CDR3 size: 15 residues. The CDR3 loop reads CASSPLQGRNTEAFF. The CDR3, as DNA: TGTGCCAGCAGCCCCCTCCAGGGGCGGAACACTGAAGCTTTCTTT.

The chain couples TRBV6-1 to TRBJ1-2; unclear D gene. Trimming pared 0 bases from V and 1 base from J, leaving 9 bases between. CDR3 size: 15 residues. Germline CDR1 and CDR2: MNHNS and SASEGT. CDR3 protein: CASSEATGSNYGYTF. As DNA, the CDR3 is TGTGCCAGCAGTGAAGCGACTGGGAGTAACTATGGCTACACCTTC.

The chain is built from TRBV28 and TRBJ1-5; D is unclear. The CDR3 is made up of 12 amino acids. Deletions cut 5 bases from V and 3 bases from J, with 5 bases between. The germline gives CDR1 MDHEN, CDR2 SYDVKM. For the CDR3, the DNA is TGTGCCAGCAGTATCATCAATCAGCCCCAGCATTTT. Translating it yields CASSIINQPQHF.

The rearrangement uses TRBV11-3 and TRBJ2-3; D is ambiguous. Germline V lookup: CDR1 SGHNT, CDR2 YENEEA. V was pared by 5 bases and J by 8 bases, with 14 bases between. This CDR3 is 13 amino acids long. The CDR3 region is CASSARSLGTQYF. In DNA, the CDR3 is TGTGCCAGCAGCGCAAGATCGCTCGGTACGCAGTATTTT.

The rearrangement links TRBV4-2 to TRBJ1-2; 10 bases fit TRBD1. From germline, CDR1 is LGHNA and CDR2 YNFKEQ. V shed 7 bases, J shed 4 bases, and the junction held 9 bases outside the gene matches. CDR3 length: 15 residues. The CDR3 bases are TGTGCCAGCAACCCAGGACAGGGGGACTTCTATGGCTACACCTTC. This sequence encodes CASNPGQGDFYGYTF.

V is TRBV28 and J is TRBJ1-3; no clear D. V gave up 5 bases and J gave up 4 bases, with 15 bases separating them. The V gene's germline CDR1 is MDHEN and CDR2 SYDVKM. The CDR3 spans 15 residues. CDR3 in DNA: TGTGCCAGCAGTCCCCGGGCCGGAGCCGGAAACACCATATATTTT. Residues: CASSPRAGAGNTIYF.

The chain has TRBV10-3 and TRBJ2-7; perhaps D is TRBD1 or TRBD2 (7 bases each). Germline assignment: CDR1 ENHRY and CDR2 SYGVKD. The CDR3 runs to 14 residues. Trimming shortened V by 10 bases and J by 3 bases, and 19 bases separated the two germline ends. The CDR3 loop is CATGRQGGDYEQYF. The CDR3 nucleotides read TGTGCCACCGGCCGACAGGGAGGGGACTACGAGCAGTACTTC.

Only one count was recorded for this clone. The rearrangement joins TRBV30 to TRBJ1-5; D is possibly TRBD1 (5 bases). CDR1 is GTSNPN, CDR2 SVGIG, per germline (reference sequence). The CDR3 consists of 12 residues. Trimming pared 1 base from V and 6 bases from J, leaving 7 bases between. The chain's CDR3 is CAWSATGQPQHF. The CDR3 DNA reads TGTGCCTGGAGTGCTACAGGTCAGCCCCAGCATTTT. Filled out from reference TRBV30 and TRBJ1-5, the complete variable domain reads SQTIHQWPATLVQPVGSPLSLECTVEGTSNPNLYWYRQAAGRGLQLLFYSVGIGQISSEVPQNLSASRPQDRQFILSSKKLLLSDSGFYLCAWSATGQPQHFGDGTRLSIL.

This clone was recorded only once. This CDR3 is CASSEAGPGGSGGNTIYF. CDR3 DNA sequence: TGTGCCAGCAGTGAAGCAGGTCCGGGAGGATCGGGGGGAAACACCATATATTTT. The chain recombines TRBV6-1 with TRBJ1-3; D is uncertain. The CDR3 is made up of 18 amino acids. CDR1 is MNHNS and CDR2 is SASEGT in the germline V gene. The V end lost 0 bases, the J end lost 4 bases, and 19 bases lay between the germline ends.

The chain combines TRBV7-2 with TRBJ1-3; maybe TRBD1 (5 bases). CDR3 length equals 14 residues. V gave up 5 bases and J gave up 4 bases, with 12 bases separating them. The V gene's germline CDR1 is SGHTA and CDR2 FQGNSA. CDR3 region: CASSPQAFGNTIYF. The CDR3 DNA is TGTGCCAGCAGCCCACAGGCTTTCGGAAACACCATATATTTT.

The V gene is TRBV4-1, the J gene TRBJ2-5; 7 bases are shared with TRBD2. With V trimmed by 4 bases and J by 3 bases, 8 bases remained unmatched. Germline V gene data show CDR1 as MGHRA and CDR2 as YSYEKL. This CDR3 is 15 amino acids long. Here the CDR3 DNA reads TGCGCCAGCAGCCCCAGGGAGGGATTAAAAGAGACCCAGTACTTC. This gives the protein CASSPREGLKETQYF.

In its sample, this clone was seen once. V and J are TRBV6-1 and TRBJ1-2; no clear D. The V end lost 5 bases, the J end lost 4 bases, and 17 bases lay between the germline ends. This CDR3 has 15 residues. Germline-derived CDR1 and CDR2 are MNHNS and SASEGT. In DNA, the CDR3 is TGTGCCAGCAGTTCTCAGCCGTTGGGGTTCTATGGCTACACCTTC. The encoded protein is CASSSQPLGFYGYTF.